These T cell receptor beta chains were read from a single sample in a study of T cell repertoires in cytomegalovirus infection. A single record per CDR3 protein comes from TCRdb applying MiXCR to the reads. The sample has about 920,000 distinct CDR3 sequences, roughly 31% seen once. These receptors have no identified antigens. Sample: cultured CD8+ T cells from PBMCs, taken from culture after CMV antigen stimulation. The receptors originated from a human donor in good health (CMV status not recorded). Some clones in this sample may be carry-over from other donors' samples. Each CDR3 is given with its conserved first and last residue. A D gene is named only where the DNA matches it firmly. Some rows mark clone size as missing; the rest say once, few, many or name a class of expanded clone.

v_call,j_call,d_call,clone_size,cdr3_nt,cdr3_aa
TRBV6-2/TRBV6-3,TRBJ1-5,.,.,TGTGCCAGCACTGACCGGGGACTGAGTAATCAGCCCCAGCATTTT,CASTDRGLSNQPQHF
TRBV15,TRBJ2-7,TRBD1,few,TGTGCCACCAGCCGGACAGGGGACTTTCTCGAGCAGTACTTC,CATSRTGDFLEQYF
TRBV5-4,TRBJ2-7,.,few,TGTGCCAGCAGCTTGGGGGAGAGGTCCTACGAGCAGTACTTC,CASSLGERSYEQYF
TRBV7-6,TRBJ1-1,.,.,TGTGCCAGCAGCTTAAACGCACCCGAAGCTTTCTTT,CASSLNAPEAFF
TRBV13,TRBJ1-2,TRBD1,.,TGTGCCAGCAGCGAGCCGGGACAGAGATATGGCTACACCTTC,CASSEPGQRYGYTF
TRBV7-8,TRBJ1-5,.,many,TGTGCCAGCAGCTCTCGGACGGACCAGCCCCAGCATTTT,CASSSRTDQPQHF
TRBV19,TRBJ1-4,TRBD1,.,TGTGCCAGTAGTCCCCGACAGGGGAGGGTTAATGAAAAACTGTTTTTT,CASSPRQGRVNEKLFF
TRBV7-8,TRBJ2-1,.,few,TGTGCCAGCAGCTTAACCGGGGTTAGCTCCTACAATGAGCAGTTCTTC,CASSLTGVSSYNEQFF
TRBV12-3/TRBV12-4,TRBJ1-1,.,many,TGTGCCAGCACCCCGGGGGGCACTGAAGCTTTCTTT,CASTPGGTEAFF
TRBV7-2,TRBJ1-1,.,many,TGTGCCAGCAGCTTTGAAGGGGTAGGGACTGAAGCTTTCTTT,CASSFEGVGTEAFF
TRBV7-9,TRBJ2-2,TRBD1,.,TGTGCCAGCAGCTTCCCGGACAGGGGAAACACCGGGGAGCTGTTTTTT,CASSFPDRGNTGELFF
TRBV12-3/TRBV12-4,TRBJ1-5,.,few,TGTGCCAGCAACCTGGGGAATCAGCCCCAGCATTTT,CASNLGNQPQHF
TRBV19,TRBJ2-7,TRBD1,many,TGTGCCAGTAGTCCGCCCCGGGACAGGAACTCCTACGAGCAGTACTTC,CASSPPRDRNSYEQYF
TRBV9,TRBJ2-3,TRBD2,.,TGTGCCAGCAGCGTAGGATTAGCGGGGCATATAGATACGCAGTATTTT,CASSVGLAGHIDTQYF
TRBV2,TRBJ2-1,TRBD1,few,TGTGCCACCGACAGGGGTTCTGACAATGAGCAGTTCTTC,CATDRGSDNEQFF
TRBV7-8,TRBJ1-4,.,few,TGTGCCAGCAGCTTAGCGCTAATGATGGCGAATGAAAAACTGTTTTTT,CASSLALMMANEKLFF
TRBV7-9,TRBJ1-1,.,.,TGTGCCAGCAGCTTAGACTGGGGGGGGGCGAACACTGAAGCTTTCTTT,CASSLDWGGANTEAFF
TRBV4-3,TRBJ1-2,TRBD1,.,TGCGCCAGCAGCCGAGGACAGGGGGCGGAGGGCTACACCTTC,CASSRGQGAEGYTF
TRBV7-9,TRBJ1-2,.,few,TGTGCCAGCAGCTTAGATATGGGGCTTGCTGCCGGCTACACCTTC,CASSLDMGLAAGYTF
TRBV19,TRBJ2-1,TRBD2,.,TGTGCCAGTAGCCCCGGGACTAGGACCTACAATGAGCAGTTCTTC,CASSPGTRTYNEQFF
TRBV6-1,TRBJ1-1,TRBD1,many,TGTGCCAGCAGTCCTCGGGACAGGGGCACTGAAGCTTTCTTT,CASSPRDRGTEAFF
TRBV6-8,TRBJ1-1,.,once,TGTGCCAGCTGGGGGTGGAACACAGAAGCTTTCTTT,CASWGWNTEAFF
TRBV4-1,TRBJ1-5,.,few,TGCGCCAGCAGCCAGGGAACGCCGGTCAATCAGCCCCAGCATTTT,CASSQGTPVNQPQHF
TRBV7-6,TRBJ2-1,TRBD1,many,TGTGCCAGCAGCTTAGTAAAGGACAGGGGGCCCTACAATGAGCAGTTCTTC,CASSLVKDRGPYNEQFF
TRBV6-2/TRBV6-3,TRBJ2-7,.,.,TGTGCCGGAGGGACAGCCTCCTACGAGCAGTACTTC,CAGGTASYEQYF
TRBV19,TRBJ1-2,.,few,TGTGCCAGTAGTATGGTCGGGAGCGACTTTGGCTACACCTTC,CASSMVGSDFGYTF
TRBV25-1,TRBJ2-7,.,few,TGTGCCAGCAGTCCCTCGTTAATGCTCCCCTCCTACGAGCAGTACTTC,CASSPSLMLPSYEQYF
TRBV10-3,TRBJ2-1,TRBD2,.,TGTGCCATCAGGACTAGCGGGGGGGCCGATGAGCAGTTCTTC,CAIRTSGGADEQFF
TRBV7-3,TRBJ2-1,TRBD2,few,TGTGCCAGCAGCTCTAGCGGGGGGAAGGATGAGCAGTTCTTC,CASSSSGGKDEQFF
TRBV27,TRBJ2-7,.,.,TGTGCCAGCAGTTTAAGGGCAGGGGTTCCCTACGAGCAGTACTTC,CASSLRAGVPYEQYF
TRBV7-3,TRBJ2-3,TRBD1,.,TGTGCCAGCAGCGCAGGGGGCAGGGTCACAGATACGCAGTATTTT,CASSAGGRVTDTQYF
TRBV6-6,TRBJ2-5,.,.,TGTGCCAGCAGTTACACTAGAGCCGAAGAGACCCAGTACTTC,CASSYTRAEETQYF
TRBV4-2,TRBJ2-4,TRBD2,few,TGTGCCAGCAGCCAAGAGATACCTAGCGGGGGCACTAAGTACTTC,CASSQEIPSGGTKYF
TRBV9,TRBJ2-3,.,.,TGTGCCAGCAGCGTAACAGCAGAAGGATTGCCGGATACGCAGTATTTT,CASSVTAEGLPDTQYF
TRBV7-9,TRBJ2-5,.,.,TGTGCCAGCAGCAAAATCGGTCAGGAGACCCAGTACTTC,CASSKIGQETQYF
TRBV27,TRBJ2-3,.,.,TGTGCCAGCAGTGGGTCCGGGATCTTCGGCACAGATACGCAGTATTTT,CASSGSGIFGTDTQYF
TRBV12-3/TRBV12-4,TRBJ1-1,TRBD1,few,TGTGCCAGCACCTTCCGCCCGGGACAGGAGGGCACTGAAGCTTTCTTT,CASTFRPGQEGTEAFF
TRBV15,TRBJ2-2,.,.,TGTGCCACCAGCAGAAGCAGGGGGGCATCCGGGGAGCTGTTTTTT,CATSRSRGASGELFF
TRBV6-5,TRBJ2-2,TRBD1,few,TGTGCCAGCAGAGATTTGACCGGGACAGCGAACACCGGGGAGCTGTTTTTT,CASRDLTGTANTGELFF
TRBV20-1,TRBJ2-7,TRBD1,few,TGCAGTGCTCCCCCGGGACAGGGGATCTCCTACGAGCAGTACTTC,CSAPPGQGISYEQYF